The next 6 T cell receptor beta chains were all read from a single sample in a study of blood T cell repertoires in COVID-19. The protocol was immunoSEQ multiplex PCR, while the TCRdb copy is restricted to in-frame clones and leaves out a portion. In the table there are fewer than 250,000 clones, over 80% of which are singletons. The material sequenced was peripheral blood. These receptors all stem from a woman aged 60 to 75 with active or convalescent COVID-19.

This clone came up a few times. The chain links TRBV4-1 to TRBJ1-1, with a possible D match to TRBD1 (5 bases). The V gene lost 0 bases and the J gene lost 1 base, with 12 bases spanning the gap. CDR1 and CDR2 (germline): MGHRA, YSYEKL. The CDR3 loop spans 16 amino acids. The CDR3 region is CASSQDRVQANTEAFF. In nucleotides, the CDR3 is TGCGCCAGCAGCCAAGATCGAGTACAGGCGAACACTGAAGCTTTCTTT.

V and J are TRBV5-4 and TRBJ1-2; 9 bases line up with TRBD1. The length of the CDR3 is 15 residues. Germline CDR1 is SGHNT and CDR2 is YYREEE (reference sequence). J gave up 4 bases and V 4 bases, and 8 bases lay outside the gene matches. CDR3 DNA sequence: TGTGCCAGCAGCGAGGGACAGGGTGATGTCTATGGCTACACCTTC. It codes for CASSEGQGDVYGYTF.

The chain links TRBV5-4 to TRBJ1-1; D unresolved. Deletions cut 4 bases from V and 1 base from J, with 11 bases between. Germline CDR1 and CDR2: SGHNT and YYREEE (reference sequence). This CDR3 has 14 amino acids. DNA of the CDR3: TGTGCCAGCAGCCTGACTTTACAGAACACTGAAGCTTTCTTT. It is translated as CASSLTLQNTEAFF.

The chain combines TRBV4-1 with TRBJ1-1, with unresolved D. The V and J ends lost 8 bases and 1 base respectively, with 8 bases between them. CDR1 is MGHRA and CDR2 is YSYEKL in the germline V gene. The CDR3 extends over 12 amino acids. CDR3 protein: CASGSGNTEAFF. The CDR3 DNA reads TGCGCCAGCGGGTCAGGGAACACTGAAGCTTTCTTT.

V usage is TRBV5-1 and J usage is TRBJ1-2; 8 bases agree with TRBD1. This CDR3 region has 13 residues. Per the germline V gene, CDR1 is SGHRS and CDR2 is YFSETQ. V shed 7 bases and J 7 bases; nucleotides not matched to a gene: 9. CDR3 nucleotide sequence: TGCGCCAGCGGCGACAGGGGTGGTCGTGGCTACACCTTC. Encoded protein: CASGDRGGRGYTF.

This chain joins TRBV12-3 or TRBV12-4 and TRBJ1-6; 7 bases are shared with TRBD1. CDR3 length: 13 residues. Germline trimming cut 7 bases from V and 6 bases from J; bases unmatched to any gene: 3. The CDR3 DNA reads TGTGCCAGCAATCAGGGGGGTAATTCACCCCTCCACTTT. Translation: CASNQGGNSPLHF.